Below, 11 T cell receptor beta chains from the same sample are listed, as sequenced in a study of T cell clones after liver transplantation. Sequenced by immunoSEQ multiplex PCR; TCRdb stores in-frame clones only, minus some. The table has over 45,000 clones, about 69% seen once. The sample consisted of CD4+ T cells from blood, taken approximately 52 months after liver transplant. All receptors come from a human patient who received a liver transplant. Some T cells may arise from the graft donor.

V gene TRBV19 combines with J gene TRBJ1-2; unclear D gene. The CDR3 sequence is 13 residues long. CDR1 and CDR2 (germline): LNHDA, SQIVND (reference sequence). The V end lost 5 bases, the J end lost 5 bases, and 12 bases lay between the germline ends. The CDR3 nucleotides are TGTGCCAGTAGTCCCCTGATGCTTTATGGCTACACCTTC. Protein product: CASSPLMLYGYTF.

This chain uses TRBV4-1 with TRBJ2-3, with D maybe TRBD1 (5 bases). The germline V gene has CDR1 MGHRA and CDR2 YSYEKL. V lost 1 base and J 1 base, leaving 12 bases between the germline ends. This CDR3 comprises 16 residues. The CDR3 DNA sequence: TGCGCCAGCAGCCAAGTACTGGACACCGGCACAGATACGCAGTATTTT. Its protein product is CASSQVLDTGTDTQYF.

The chain joins TRBV7-8 to TRBJ1-1; possibly TRBD1 for D (5 bases). The CDR3 is 14 residues long. The ends were cut back, 5 bases at V and 1 base at J, with 11 bases in the middle. The germline V gene has CDR1 SGHVS and CDR2 FQNEAQ. The CDR3 loop is CASSQSGANTEAFF. CDR3 coding DNA: TGTGCCAGCAGCCAGAGTGGGGCGAACACTGAAGCTTTCTTT. Variable domain in full (rest from reference TRBV7-8 and TRBJ1-1): GAGVSQSPRYKVAKRGQDVALRCDPISGHVSLFWYQQALGQGPEFLTYFQNEAQLDKSGLPSDRFFAERPEGSVSTLKIQRTQQEDSAVYLCASSQSGANTEAFFGQGTRLTVV.

This clone was detected only a few times. J is TRBJ2-5 and V is TRBV10-2; no firm D call. Germline V gene lookup returns CDR1 WSHSY and CDR2 SAAADI. The length of the CDR3 is 15 residues. V was cut by 0 bases and J by 7 bases, with 15 bases left in between. CDR3 amino acids: CASSESKVKGGTQYF. In DNA form, the CDR3 reads TGCGCCAGCAGTGAGTCGAAGGTGAAGGGCGGGACCCAGTACTTC.

This sequence joins TRBV10-2 and TRBJ2-7; no clear D. The CDR3 covers 12 residues. Germline assignment: CDR1 WSHSY and CDR2 SAAADI. Trimming pared 3 bases from V and 5 bases from J, leaving 8 bases between. This chain's CDR3 is CASSESQDEQYF. CDR3 in DNA: TGCGCCAGCAGTGAATCGCAAGACGAGCAGTACTTC.

The rearrangement uses TRBV7-2 and TRBJ2-7; D gene unclear. This CDR3 is built from 12 residues. V was cut by 0 bases and J by 7 bases, with 7 bases left in between. The V gene's germline CDR1 is SGHTA and CDR2 FQGNSA. The CDR3 sequence: CASSLAIGEQYF. CDR3 DNA: TGTGCCAGCAGCTTAGCCATTGGGGAGCAGTACTTC.

Remarks on this clone: Distinct nucleotide sequences in the sample also encode this CDR3. This rearrangement joins TRBV18 to TRBJ2-7; D is undetermined. Trimming pared 3 bases from V and 4 bases from J, leaving 4 bases between. CDR1 is KGHSH and CDR2 is LQKENI in the germline V gene. The CDR3 sequence is 11 residues long. CDR3 DNA: TGTGCCAGCTCACCCGAGTACGAGCAGTACTTC. Translating gives CASSPEYEQYF.

CDR3: CASSGWVDTDTQYF. CDR3 in DNA: TGTGCCAGCAGCGGGTGGGTAGATACAGATACGCAGTATTTT. The genes are TRBV9 and TRBJ2-3; no reliable D call. The germline CDR1 and CDR2 sequences are SGDLS and YYNGEE. The CDR3 spans 14 residues. Deletions cut 3 bases from V and 3 bases from J, with 11 bases between.

The chain carries TRBV11-2 and TRBJ2-7, with D uncertain. CDR1 and CDR2 (germline): SGHAT, FQNNGV. The CDR3 consists of 13 residues. The V end was cut by 0 bases, the J end by 6 bases, with 9 bases between. The DNA for the CDR3 is TGTGCCAGCAGCTTAGATCGGCCCAGCGAGCAGTACTTC. Translating gives CASSLDRPSEQYF.

This clone was recorded only once. The CDR3 sequence is CASSDWADREDGYTF. CDR3 nucleotide sequence: TGTGCCAGCAGTGACTGGGCCGACAGGGAGGATGGCTACACCTTC. This rearrangement joins TRBV6-1 to TRBJ1-2; 7 bases align to TRBD1. CDR3 length: 15 residues. V lost 3 bases, J lost 6 bases, and 10 bases stayed unmatched. Germline V CDR1 and CDR2: MNHNS, SASEGT.

The chain employs TRBV4-2 and TRBJ2-1, with 11 bases lining up with TRBD2. Germline V CDR1 and CDR2: LGHNA, YNFKEQ. The CDR3 contains 17 residues. After removal of 0 bases from V and 7 bases from J, the junction contained 8 bases not matched to a gene. The CDR3 loop is CASSQEVLAGGANEQFF. CDR3 bases: TGTGCCAGCAGCCAAGAAGTGTTAGCGGGGGGGGCTAATGAGCAGTTCTTC.